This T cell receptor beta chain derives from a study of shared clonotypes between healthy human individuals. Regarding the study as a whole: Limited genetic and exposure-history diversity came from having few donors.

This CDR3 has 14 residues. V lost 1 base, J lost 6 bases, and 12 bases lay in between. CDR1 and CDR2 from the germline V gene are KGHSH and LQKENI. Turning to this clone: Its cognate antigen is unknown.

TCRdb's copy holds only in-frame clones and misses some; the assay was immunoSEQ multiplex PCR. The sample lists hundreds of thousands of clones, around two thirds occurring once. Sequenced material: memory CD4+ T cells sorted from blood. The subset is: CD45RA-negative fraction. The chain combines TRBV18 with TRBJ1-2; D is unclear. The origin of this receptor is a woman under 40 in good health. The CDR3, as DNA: TGTGCCAGCTCACCACAGACCGGCTTGGATGGCTACACCTTC. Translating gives CASSPQTGLDGYTF.